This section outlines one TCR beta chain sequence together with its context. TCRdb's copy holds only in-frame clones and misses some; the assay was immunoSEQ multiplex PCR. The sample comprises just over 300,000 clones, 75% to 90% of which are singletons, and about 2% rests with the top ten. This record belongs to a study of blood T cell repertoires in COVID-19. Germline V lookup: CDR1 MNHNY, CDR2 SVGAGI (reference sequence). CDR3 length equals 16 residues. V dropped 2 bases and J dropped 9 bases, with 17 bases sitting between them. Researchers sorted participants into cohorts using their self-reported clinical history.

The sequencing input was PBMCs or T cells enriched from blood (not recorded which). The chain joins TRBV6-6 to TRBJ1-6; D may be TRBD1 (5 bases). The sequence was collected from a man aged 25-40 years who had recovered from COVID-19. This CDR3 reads CASSYPWAGKGSPLHF. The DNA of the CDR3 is TGTGCCAGCAGTTACCCCTGGGCAGGGAAGGGTTCACCCCTCCACTTT.